One and the same sample provided the 32 T cell receptor beta chains below, sequenced in a study of shared clonotypes between healthy human individuals (dated by TCRdb to the early 2020s). Libraries were built with the immunoSEQ multiplex PCR assay. TCRdb holds this immuneACCESS table with in-frame rearrangements only. Some clones are missing; in checked studies, unresolved V genes explain under half, and the rest has no known cause. The sample table contains some 2,000,000 clones; only one count was recorded for nearly 97% of them. The top ten clones comprise 0.1% to 0.15% of the sample. Sequenced sample: naive CD4+ T cells sorted from blood. The intended sense of this specimen's cell subset or site label: CD45RA+ positively selected. The receptors derive from a man aged 18 to 29 in good health.

This clone was seen more than once but under ten times. One junction end disagrees with the germline gene, perhaps due to a read error. Other nucleotide sequences from this sample produce the same CDR3. This chain links TRBV10-3 with TRBJ1-1; 7 nucleotides agree with TRBD1. CDR3 length: 12 residues. Looked up from germline, CDR1 is ENHRY and CDR2 is SYGVKD. The CDR3 DNA is TGTGCCGTCTCCAGGGGGAACACCGAAGCTTTCTTT. It yields the protein CAVSRGNTEAFF.

Remarks on this clone: Its ends do not fully match the called genes, so a read error is possible. J is TRBJ1-4 and V is TRBV19, with D unresolved. This CDR3 has 16 residues. Germline lookup yields CDR1 LNHDA and CDR2 SQIVND (reference sequence). CDR3 in DNA: TGTGCCAGTAGCATAGGGCGATGGAGGGATGATGAAAAACTGTTTTTT. Translation gives CASSIGRWRDDEKLFF. The whole variable domain, remainder taken from reference TRBV19 and TRBJ1-4, is DGGITQSPKYLFRKEGQNVTLSCEQNLNHDAMYWYRQDPGQGLRLIYYSQIVNDFQKGDIAEGYSVSREKKESFPLTVTSAQKNPTAFYLCASSIGRWRDDEKLFFGSGTQLSVL.

In its sample, this clone was seen once. The rearrangement links TRBV5-1 to TRBJ1-2; D gene unclear. Germline V gene lookup returns CDR1 SGHRS and CDR2 YFSETQ. The CDR3 runs 15 residues. V was trimmed by 6 bases and J by 2 bases, leaving 17 bases between them. CDR3 sequence reads: CASTSIPGSNYGYTF. For the CDR3, the DNA is TGCGCCAGCACCTCAATTCCGGGGTCGAACTATGGCTACACCTTC. The variable domain in full, with the rest retrieved from reference TRBV5-1 and TRBJ1-2, is KAGVTQTPRYLIKTRGQQVTLSCSPISGHRSVSWYQQTPGQGLQFLFEYFSETQRNKGNFPGRFSGRQFSNSRSEMNVSTLELGDSALYLCASTSIPGSNYGYTFGSGTRLTVV.

This chain connects TRBV28 to TRBJ1-3; D is uncertain. Trimming took 6 bases from V and 6 from J, leaving 18 bases between them. From germline, CDR1 is MDHEN and CDR2 SYDVKM. CDR3 length equals 15 residues. The CDR3 protein is CASSTIGKSPNTIYF. In DNA form, the CDR3 reads TGTGCCAGCAGCACCATAGGAAAGTCTCCAAACACCATATATTTT.

This clone has only one observation. The chain employs TRBV2 and TRBJ2-6, with D possibly TRBD1 on 6 matching bases. The CDR3 has 15 amino acids. Between the trimmed V and J ends, which lost 4 bases and 2 bases, there was a span of 9 bases. Germline CDR1 and CDR2: SNHLY and FYNNEI. For the CDR3, the DNA is TGTGCCAGCAGTGCAAACAGGGCTGGGGCCAACGTCCTGACTTTC. Translating it yields CASSANRAGANVLTF.

V gene TRBV28 combines with J gene TRBJ1-5, with TRBD1 identical over 7 bases. Germline lookup yields CDR1 MDHEN and CDR2 SYDVKM. This CDR3 comprises 14 residues. J gave up 3 bases and V 6 bases, and 5 bases lay outside the gene matches. CDR3 bases: TGTGCCAGCAGCCAGACAGGGCCCAATCAGCCCCAGCATTTT. Translation: CASSQTGPNQPQHF.

V is TRBV11-2 and J is TRBJ2-5, with 9 nucleotides matching TRBD2. The CDR3 is 16 residues long. CDR1 is SGHAT, CDR2 FQNNGV, per germline. With V trimmed by 4 bases and J by 5 bases, 11 bases remained unmatched. The CDR3 nucleotides are TGTGCCAGCAGCTCCCGACTAGCGGCCGTGCGCGAGACCCAGTACTTC. As protein: CASSSRLAAVRETQYF.

The table lists this clone with a count of one. Other DNA sequences from this sample encode an identical CDR3 as well. This rearrangement joins TRBV20-1 to TRBJ2-1; D is undetermined. The CDR3 loop spans 10 amino acids. Deletions cut 3 bases from V and 5 bases from J, with 2 bases between. The V gene's germline CDR1 is DFQATT and CDR2 SNEGSKA (reference sequence). The CDR3: CSARHNEQFF. In nucleotides, the CDR3 is TGCAGTGCTAGGCACAATGAGCAGTTCTTC.

This chain uses TRBV10-3 with TRBJ1-2; 10 nucleotides line up with TRBD1. J lost 8 bases, V lost 8 bases, and 11 bases had no gene match. The CDR3 has 14 amino acids. The germline CDR1 and CDR2 sequences are ENHRY and SYGVKD. DNA for the CDR3: TGTGCCATCCGCAAGACAGGGGGCGGAGAAGGCTACACCTTC. Its protein product is CAIRKTGGGEGYTF.

V usage is TRBV6-1 and J usage is TRBJ2-2; TRBD1 or TRBD2 may be the D gene (5 bases each). V was pared by 1 base and J by 3 bases, with 12 bases between. CDR3 length: 16 amino acids. CDR1 is MNHNS, CDR2 SASEGT, per germline. CDR3 nucleotide sequence: TGTGCCAGCAGTGAAGTCGGGACCACCCACACCGGGGAGCTGTTTTTT. This encodes CASSEVGTTHTGELFF.

The chain couples TRBV10-3 to TRBJ2-5, with 8 nucleotides matching TRBD1. The CDR3 consists of 15 residues. V lost 4 bases to trimming and J lost 5 bases; unmatched junction nucleotides: 9. Germline V CDR1 and CDR2: ENHRY, SYGVKD. CDR3 in amino acids: CAISADRVLVETQYF. CDR3 nucleotide sequence: TGTGCCATCAGTGCGGACAGGGTGTTAGTGGAGACCCAGTACTTC.

This sequence joins TRBV7-8 and TRBJ1-2; the D is unclear. Trimming took 3 bases from V and 6 from J, leaving 11 bases between them. The CDR3 sequence is 13 residues long. Germline V gene lookup returns CDR1 SGHVS and CDR2 FQNEAQ. The CDR3 spells CASSLADTNGYTF. The CDR3 DNA reads as TGTGCCAGCAGCTTGGCAGATACTAATGGCTACACCTTC.

V usage is TRBV10-2 and J usage is TRBJ2-5, with D hard to call. Trimming removed 2 bases at V and 3 bases at J, with 10 bases between. The CDR3 contains 14 residues. Germline assignment: CDR1 WSHSY and CDR2 SAAADI. CDR3 region: CASSEQTYKETQYF. Here the CDR3 DNA reads TGCGCCAGCAGTGAGCAGACATATAAAGAGACCCAGTACTTC.

V is TRBV7-6 and J is TRBJ2-1, with 14 bases lining up with TRBD2. Germline V lookup: CDR1 SGHVS, CDR2 FNYEAQ. After removal of 3 bases from V and 3 bases from J, the junction contained 7 bases not matched to a gene. The CDR3 contains 18 residues. The CDR3 coding sequence is TGTGCCAGCAGCTTGTACTCGGGACTAGCGGGAGTCTACAATGAGCAGTTCTTC. It translates to CASSLYSGLAGVYNEQFF.

The genes are TRBV18 and TRBJ1-2; 8 bases agree with TRBD1. Trimming at V came to 3 bases and at J to 4 bases, leaving 1 base not matched to a gene. Germline V gene sequence: CDR1 KGHSH, CDR2 LQKENI. The CDR3 extends over 13 amino acids. CDR3 loop: CASSPGQAYGYTF. The CDR3, as DNA: TGTGCCAGCTCACCGGGACAGGCCTATGGCTACACCTTC.

Regarding this clone: The sample has other DNA sequences that encode this CDR3 too. This rearrangement joins TRBV6-5 to TRBJ2-1; 7 nucleotides line up with TRBD2. Looked up from germline, CDR1 is MNHEY and CDR2 is SVGAGI. V shed 3 bases, J shed 4 bases, and the junction held 6 bases outside the gene matches. The CDR3 runs to 15 residues. This chain's CDR3 is CASSYGGGSYNEQFF. DNA for the CDR3: TGTGCCAGCAGTTATGGGGGGGGTTCGTACAATGAGCAGTTCTTC.

The genes are TRBV5-4 and TRBJ2-2; D gene unclear. Germline V lookup: CDR1 SGHNT, CDR2 YYREEE (reference sequence). Trimming took 0 bases from V and 1 from J, leaving 7 bases between them. The CDR3 has 15 residues. For the CDR3, the DNA is TGTGCCAGCAGCTTGGACTTGATGAACACCGGGGAGCTGTTTTTT. Protein sequence: CASSLDLMNTGELFF.

In regard to this clone: The same CDR3 is also encoded by other DNA sequences in this sample. The J gene is TRBJ2-2, the V gene TRBV7-6, with D hard to call. Germline lookup yields CDR1 SGHVS and CDR2 FNYEAQ. Trimming cost V 0 bases and J 8 bases, with 1 base left between them. This CDR3 spans 11 amino acids. In DNA, the CDR3 is TGTGCCAGCAGCTTAGCTGGGGAGCTGTTTTTT. Amino acids: CASSLAGELFF.

The chain employs TRBV6-5 and TRBJ2-7; TRBD1 matches at 7 bases. The CDR3 runs to 14 residues. CDR1 and CDR2 from the germline V gene are MNHEY and SVGAGI. The V and J ends lost 8 bases and 3 bases, in that order; junction bases with no gene match: 10. The CDR3 DNA sequence: TGTGCCAGCCAACAGGGGCAGGGTAACTACGAGCAGTACTTC. Residues: CASQQGQGNYEQYF.

The gene calls are TRBV15 and TRBJ2-1, with D perhaps matching TRBD2 (6 bases). The CDR3 is 12 amino acids. CDR1 LNHNV and CDR2 YYDKDF come from the germline V gene (reference sequence). V was cut by 8 bases and J by 3 bases, with 8 bases left in between. CDR3 DNA: TGTGCCACCGGGACTGACTACAATGAGCAGTTCTTC. Translating it yields CATGTDYNEQFF.

V gene TRBV10-3 combines with J gene TRBJ2-3, with 10 nucleotides matching TRBD1. J lost 4 bases, V lost 6 bases, and 7 bases had no gene match. The CDR3 consists of 15 residues. The germline V gene has CDR1 ENHRY and CDR2 SYGVKD. The CDR3 bases are TGTGCCATCAGAGGCGGGACAGGGGTCGCAGATACGCAGTATTTT. Its translation is CAIRGGTGVADTQYF.

This chain links TRBV28 with TRBJ1-5; maybe TRBD1 (6 bases). The CDR3 consists of 17 residues. CDR1 MDHEN and CDR2 SYDVKM come from the germline V gene. V was clipped by 6 bases and J by 1 base, with 19 bases between them. The CDR3 nucleotides are TGTGCCAGCAGCCTGGACAGTTTCGGGGAAAGCAATCAGCCCCAGCATTTT. Translating it yields CASSLDSFGESNQPQHF.

V usage is TRBV25-1 and J usage is TRBJ2-2; TRBD1 might be the D (5 bases). Deletions cut 3 bases from V and 1 base from J, with 6 bases between. Germline V CDR1 and CDR2: MGHDK, SYGVNS. The CDR3 has 14 residues. The CDR3 bases are TGTGCCAGCAGTGACACAGGGAACACCGGGGAGCTGTTTTTT. Amino acids: CASSDTGNTGELFF.

On this clone itself: Other DNA sequences of this sample code for an identical CDR3. The chain uses TRBV5-1 and TRBJ1-2; D unclear. Trimming took 0 bases from V and 5 from J, leaving 5 bases between them. The germline CDR1 and CDR2 sequences are SGHRS and YFSETQ. The CDR3 sequence is 12 residues long. As DNA, the CDR3 is TGCGCCAGCAGCTTGGGAGGGTATGGCTACACCTTC. This gives the protein CASSLGGYGYTF.

The chain uses TRBV9 and TRBJ2-2, with 9 bases lining up with TRBD2. Germline-derived CDR1 and CDR2 are SGDLS and YYNGEE. The trim removed 4 bases at V and 1 base at J, leaving 14 bases unmatched. The CDR3 length is 19 residues. The CDR3 DNA reads as TGTGCCAGCAGCACCCGTGGGGCGGGAGGGCCGAAGAACACCGGGGAGCTGTTTTTT. Protein: CASSTRGAGGPKNTGELFF.

The chain is built from TRBV19 and TRBJ2-7; 7 bases align to TRBD2. This CDR3 contains 16 residues. The germline CDR1 and CDR2 sequences are LNHDA and SQIVND (reference sequence). J lost 7 bases, V lost 5 bases, and 17 bases had no gene match. CDR3 loop: CASSSPGGPSTSEQYF. CDR3 sequence (DNA): TGTGCCAGTAGTTCCCCGGGGGGACCGAGTACGTCGGAGCAGTACTTC. The full variable domain, completed using reference TRBV19 and TRBJ2-7, is DGGITQSPKYLFRKEGQNVTLSCEQNLNHDAMYWYRQDPGQGLRLIYYSQIVNDFQKGDIAEGYSVSREKKESFPLTVTSAQKNPTAFYLCASSSPGGPSTSEQYFGPGTRLTVT.

As to this clone: This sample also contains other DNA sequences that code for the same CDR3. The chain employs TRBV6-5 and TRBJ2-7; D possibly corresponds to TRBD1 (6 bases). The CDR3 consists of 12 residues. Germline loops: CDR1 MNHEY, CDR2 SVGAGI. V lost 5 bases to trimming and J lost 4 bases, with 9 bases between them. CDR3 amino acids: CASSQGLYEQYF. CDR3 nucleotide sequence: TGTGCCAGCAGTCAGGGGTTATACGAGCAGTACTTC.

The chain has TRBV11-2 and TRBJ2-4; TRBD1 agrees at 9 bases. V dropped 4 bases and J dropped 6; count of bases not matched to a gene: 4. Germline loops: CDR1 SGHAT, CDR2 FQNNGV. This CDR3 region has 14 residues. The CDR3 spells CASSSGTGTNIQYF. The DNA for the CDR3 is TGTGCCAGCAGCTCCGGGACAGGGACAAACATTCAGTACTTC. Variable domain in full (rest from reference TRBV11-2 and TRBJ2-4): EAGVAQSPRYKIIEKRQSVAFWCNPISGHATLYWYQQILGQGPKLLIQFQNNGVVDDSQLPKDRFSAERLKGVDSTLKIQPAKLEDSAVYLCASSSGTGTNIQYFGAGTRLSVL.

This sequence joins TRBV19 and TRBJ2-6; 7 nucleotides agree with TRBD1. The CDR3 is made up of 19 amino acids. V was pared by 4 bases and J by 0 bases, with 12 bases of the junction left unmatched. Per the germline V gene, CDR1 is LNHDA and CDR2 is SQIVND (reference sequence). The DNA of the CDR3 is TGTGCCAGTAGTACCGTCTCCGGGACAGCCACCTCTGGGGCCAACGTCCTGACTTTC. It yields the protein CASSTVSGTATSGANVLTF. The variable domain in full, completed from reference TRBV19 and TRBJ2-6, reads DGGITQSPKYLFRKEGQNVTLSCEQNLNHDAMYWYRQDPGQGLRLIYYSQIVNDFQKGDIAEGYSVSREKKESFPLTVTSAQKNPTAFYLCASSTVSGTATSGANVLTFGAGSRLTVL.

This sequence joins TRBV28 and TRBJ1-1; D gene uncertain. V was pared by 2 bases and J by 5 bases, with 15 bases between. The CDR3 is made up of 15 amino acids. CDR1 and CDR2 (germline): MDHEN, SYDVKM. DNA for the CDR3: TGTGCCAGCAGTTTACTCACACAAGGGTGGACTGAAGCTTTCTTT. Translating it yields CASSLLTQGWTEAFF.

The rearrangement joins TRBV10-2 to TRBJ1-4; 7 bases agree with TRBD1. The CDR3 runs 14 residues. V lost 3 bases, J lost 4 bases, and 2 bases stayed unmatched. Germline lookup yields CDR1 WSHSY and CDR2 SAAADI. The DNA of the CDR3 is TGCGCCAGCAGTGATGCAGGGGGTAATGAAAAACTGTTTTTT. Translating it yields CASSDAGGNEKLFF.

The CDR3, as DNA: TGTGCCAGCAGCTTAGATGGCGGATACAATGAGCAGTTCTTC. Its translation is CASSLDGGYNEQFF. This chain connects TRBV7-2 to TRBJ2-1; D gene ambiguous. The CDR3 spans 14 residues. Per the germline V gene, CDR1 is SGHTA and CDR2 is FQGNSA. Trimming took off 1 base at V and 4 bases at J, with 8 bases between the two ends. Full variable domain (remainder filled in from reference TRBV7-2 and TRBJ2-1): GAGVSQSPSNKVTEKGKDVELRCDPISGHTALYWYRQSLGQGLEFLIYFQGNSAPDKSGLPSDRFSAERTGGSVSTLTIQRTQQEDSAVYLCASSLDGGYNEQFFGPGTRLTVL.